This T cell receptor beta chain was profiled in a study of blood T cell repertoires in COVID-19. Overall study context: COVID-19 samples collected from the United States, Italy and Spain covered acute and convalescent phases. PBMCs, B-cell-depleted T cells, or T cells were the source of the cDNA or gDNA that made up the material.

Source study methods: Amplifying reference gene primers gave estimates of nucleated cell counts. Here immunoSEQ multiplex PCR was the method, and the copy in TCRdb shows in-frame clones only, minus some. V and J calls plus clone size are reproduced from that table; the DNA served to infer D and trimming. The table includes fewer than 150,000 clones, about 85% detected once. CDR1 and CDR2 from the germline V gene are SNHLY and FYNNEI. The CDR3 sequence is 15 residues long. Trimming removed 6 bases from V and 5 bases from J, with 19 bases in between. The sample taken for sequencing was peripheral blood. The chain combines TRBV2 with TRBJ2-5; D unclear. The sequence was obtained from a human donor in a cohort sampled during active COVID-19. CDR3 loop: CASRLGTPVRETQYF. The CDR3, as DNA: TGTGCCAGCAGGCTGGGCACGCCTGTCCGTGAGACCCAGTACTTC.